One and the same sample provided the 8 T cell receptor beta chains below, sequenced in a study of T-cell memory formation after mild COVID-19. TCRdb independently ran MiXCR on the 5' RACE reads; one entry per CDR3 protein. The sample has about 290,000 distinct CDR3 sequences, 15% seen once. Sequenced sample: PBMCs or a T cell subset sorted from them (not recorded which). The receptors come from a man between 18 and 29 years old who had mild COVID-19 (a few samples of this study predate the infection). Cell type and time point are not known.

As DNA, the CDR3 is TGTGCCAGCAGTCAAGTGAACAGACAAGAGACCCAGTACTTC. It translates to CASSQVNRQETQYF. This chain links TRBV27 with TRBJ2-5; D remains unclear. The CDR3 runs to 14 residues. The germline V gene encodes CDR1 MNHEY and CDR2 SMNVEV (reference sequence). V was cut by 5 bases and J by 2 bases, with 12 bases left in between.

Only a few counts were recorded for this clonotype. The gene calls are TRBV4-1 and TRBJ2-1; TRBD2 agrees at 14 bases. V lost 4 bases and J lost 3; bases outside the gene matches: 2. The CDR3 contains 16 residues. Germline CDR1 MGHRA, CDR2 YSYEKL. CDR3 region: CASSPGTSGGYNEQFF. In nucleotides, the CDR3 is TGCGCCAGCAGCCCCGGGACTAGCGGGGGCTACAATGAGCAGTTCTTC.

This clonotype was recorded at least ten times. The CDR3 is CASSERRGNTEAFF. The CDR3 nucleotides are TGTGCCAGCAGTGAGAGGAGAGGGAACACTGAAGCTTTCTTT. This rearrangement joins TRBV6-1 to TRBJ1-1; unclear D gene. V lost 3 bases and J lost 1, with 9 bases in between. Looked up from germline, CDR1 is MNHNS and CDR2 is SASEGT. The CDR3 is made up of 14 amino acids.

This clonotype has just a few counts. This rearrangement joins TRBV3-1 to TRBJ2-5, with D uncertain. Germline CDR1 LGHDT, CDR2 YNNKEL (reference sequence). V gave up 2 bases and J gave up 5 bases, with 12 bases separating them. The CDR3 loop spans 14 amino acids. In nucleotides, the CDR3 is TGTGCCAGCAGCCAATTCGGAAGGTGGGAGACCCAGTACTTC. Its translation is CASSQFGRWETQYF.

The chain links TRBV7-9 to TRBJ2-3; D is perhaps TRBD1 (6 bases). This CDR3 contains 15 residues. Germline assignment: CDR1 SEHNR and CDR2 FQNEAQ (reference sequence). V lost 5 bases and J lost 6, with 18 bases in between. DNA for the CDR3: TGTGCCAGCAGCCGGAGCCTGGGGGCCCCGGATACGCAGTATTTT. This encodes CASSRSLGAPDTQYF.

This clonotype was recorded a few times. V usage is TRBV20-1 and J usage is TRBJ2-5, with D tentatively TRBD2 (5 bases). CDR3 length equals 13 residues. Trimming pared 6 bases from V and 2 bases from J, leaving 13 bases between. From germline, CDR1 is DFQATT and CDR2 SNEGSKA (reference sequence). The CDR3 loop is CSALGRTQETQYF. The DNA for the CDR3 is TGCAGTGCCCTCGGACGGACTCAAGAGACCCAGTACTTC.

CDR3 amino acids: CASSLPGGPGELFF. The CDR3 DNA is TGTGCCAGCAGTCTCCCAGGGGGCCCCGGGGAGCTGTTTTTT. The chain employs TRBV12-3 or TRBV12-4 and TRBJ2-2; 8 nucleotides match TRBD1. The CDR3 extends over 14 amino acids. With 5 bases clipped from V and 6 bases from J, the junction kept 5 bases outside the gene matches.

The CDR3 protein is CATGTGFLVQQYV. In DNA form, the CDR3 reads TGCGCCACGGGGACAGGGTTTCTGGTCCAGCAGTACGTC. The chain recombines TRBV5-1 with TRBJ2-7, with 9 bases aligning to TRBD1. Per the germline V gene, CDR1 is SGHRS and CDR2 is YFSETQ. The CDR3 runs to 13 residues. V lost 9 bases to trimming and J lost 8 bases; unmatched junction nucleotides: 12.